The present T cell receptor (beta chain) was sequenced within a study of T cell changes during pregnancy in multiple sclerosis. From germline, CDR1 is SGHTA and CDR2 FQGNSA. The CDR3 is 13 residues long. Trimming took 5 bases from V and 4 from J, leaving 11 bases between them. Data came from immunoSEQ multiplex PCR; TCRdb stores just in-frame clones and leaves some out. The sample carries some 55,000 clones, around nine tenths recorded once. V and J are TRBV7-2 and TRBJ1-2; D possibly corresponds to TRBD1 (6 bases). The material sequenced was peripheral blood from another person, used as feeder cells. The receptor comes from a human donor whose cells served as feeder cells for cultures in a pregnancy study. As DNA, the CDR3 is TGTGCCAGCAGCCCAGGGGCCCTCTATGGCTACACCTTC. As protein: CASSPGALYGYTF.